Listed here are 9 T cell receptor beta chains from one sample, sequenced in a study of T-cell reconstitution after alpha-beta-depleted transplantation in children. Preparation of the TCRbeta library involved a method that used unique molecular identifiers. A single record per CDR3 protein comes from TCRdb applying MiXCR to the PCR reads. The sample lists under 450,000 distinct CDR3 sequences, roughly 16% occurring once. The sample here was PBMCs, mostly from graft donor cells, taken 360 days after TCRalphabeta/CD19-depleted stem cell transplant. These receptors all come from a boy in the first two years of life who had a stem cell transplant for Wiskott-Aldrich syndrome, so the T cells may come from the graft donor.

This clonotype occurred a few times. This sequence joins TRBV2 and TRBJ2-7; 8 bases are a match to TRBD1. The ends lost 5 bases at V and 3 bases at J; junction bases unmatched: 9. The germline V gene has CDR1 SNHLY and CDR2 FYNNEI. The CDR3 spans 15 residues. CDR3 region: CASSPTGGVGYEQYF. In DNA, the CDR3 is TGTGCCAGCAGTCCTACAGGGGGAGTAGGCTACGAGCAGTACTTC. Combining the CDR3 with reference TRBV2 and TRBJ2-7 gives the whole variable domain EPEVTQTPSHQVTQMGQEVILRCVPISNHLYFYWYRQILGQKVEFLVSFYNNEISEKSEIFDDQFSVERPDGSNFTLKIRSTKLEDSAMYFCASSPTGGVGYEQYFGPGTRLTVT.

The chain carries TRBV6-1 and TRBJ2-7; possibly TRBD1 for D (6 bases). The CDR3 is made up of 14 amino acids. The V end lost 6 bases, the J end lost 3 bases, and 15 bases lay between the germline ends. CDR1 is MNHNS and CDR2 is SASEGT in the germline V gene. This CDR3 reads CASRDAPRGYEQYF. CDR3 bases: TGTGCCAGCAGAGACGCGCCCAGGGGCTACGAGCAGTACTTC.

This clonotype was counted between two and nine times. The chain has TRBV29-1 and TRBJ2-3, with D perhaps matching TRBD2 (5 bases). This CDR3 has 15 amino acids. In germline, CDR1 is SQVTM, CDR2 ANQGSEA. CDR3 in amino acids: CSVKRLQTSTDTQYF. CDR3 bases: TGCAGTGTCAAAAGACTACAAACTAGCACAGATACGCAGTATTTT.

In its sample, this clonotype was seen a few times. CDR3 in DNA: TGTGCCAGCAGCCCCCTTCGCGGGGGGGCCTACAATGAGCAGTTCTTC. It translates to CASSPLRGGAYNEQFF. The chain is built from TRBV12-3 or TRBV12-4 and TRBJ2-1; 9 nucleotides line up with TRBD2. Trimming at V came to 6 bases and at J to 2 bases, leaving 8 bases not matched to a gene. The CDR3 length is 16 residues.

This clonotype showed up just a few times. J is TRBJ2-2 and V is TRBV10-1; a weak D match, TRBD1 (5 bases). This CDR3 is built from 13 residues. Germline V CDR1 and CDR2: WNHNN, SYGVQD (reference sequence). Trimming removed 10 bases from V and 4 bases from J, with 13 bases in between. CDR3 in amino acids: CATQEFGTGELFF. DNA for the CDR3: TGCGCCACACAGGAATTCGGCACCGGGGAGCTGTTTTTT.

This chain connects TRBV18 to TRBJ2-7; D possibly corresponds to TRBD2 (5 bases). The germline V gene encodes CDR1 KGHSH and CDR2 LQKENI. Trimming removed 1 base from V and 4 bases from J, with 11 bases in between. CDR3 length: 14 amino acids. CDR3 in amino acids: CASSPLAYYYEQYF. Written as DNA, the CDR3 is TGTGCCAGCTCACCACTAGCGTACTATTACGAGCAGTACTTC.

V and J are TRBV20-1 and TRBJ1-2; 8 bases fit TRBD1. From germline, CDR1 is DFQATT and CDR2 SNEGSKA (reference sequence). CDR3 size: 12 residues. Trimming cost V 3 bases and J 13 bases; bases outside gene matches: 10. In DNA, the CDR3 is TGCAGTGCTAGGATTCCAGGGGGCGCTTGCACCTTC. Encoded protein: CSARIPGGACTF.

This chain joins TRBV20-1 and TRBJ2-4; D remains unclear. Germline assignment: CDR1 DFQATT and CDR2 SNEGSKA (reference sequence). The CDR3 runs 13 residues. Trimming stripped 3 bases from V and 5 bases from J, with 11 bases between. This CDR3 reads CSASSGYQNIQYF. For the CDR3, the DNA is TGCAGTGCTAGTTCTGGGTACCAAAACATTCAGTACTTC.

As for this clonotype: This may come from a read error, since a much larger clone is one base off. It is unclear where the CDR3 begins or ends on the DNA, so no DNA is shown, and the CDR3 is as TCRdb lists it. The chain uses TRBV12-3 or TRBV12-4 and TRBJ2-1; whether TRBD2, the table's D call, matches the DNA was not checked. Termini included, the CDR3 measures 15 amino acids. This CDR3 reads CASSLGTGSGNEQFF.